This T cell receptor beta chain was identified during a study of blood T cell repertoires in COVID-19. In the study overall: The United States, Italy and Spain provided the acute and convalescent COVID-19 samples. The cDNA or gDNA used as material had been derived from T cells, B-cell-depleted T cells, or PBMCs.

In the authors' methods: Nucleated cell number was recorded as an estimate derived from reference gene primer amplification. TCRdb's table, derived via immunoSEQ multiplex PCR, lists solely in-frame clones and lacks some. V and J calls and clone size are given by that table; D and trimming were obtained from the DNA. The sample lists roughly 67,000 clones, 83% occurring once. The CDR3 totals 16 residues. Germline assignment: CDR1 MNHNS and CDR2 SASEGT. The junction had 5 bases not matched to a gene; V was cut back by 4 bases and J by 0 bases. This sequence was found in a woman in her sixties with acute or convalescent COVID-19. V is TRBV6-1 and J is TRBJ1-4; 7 bases are shared with TRBD1. Sequenced input: peripheral blood. CDR3 in DNA: TGTGCCAGCAGTGGCAGACAGGGCGCAACTAATGAAAAACTGTTTTTT. It specifies CASSGRQGATNEKLFF.